This T cell receptor (beta chain) appears in the sequencing data of a study of blood T cell repertoires in COVID-19. CDR1 and CDR2 from the germline V gene are MDHEN and SYDVKM. CDR3 size: 14 residues. J gave up 11 bases and V 8 bases, and 15 bases lay outside the gene matches. A single count supports this clone. Followed over time, Seattle patients had been enrolled while infection was active. Source study methods: By means of reference gene primer amplification, nucleated cell counts were estimated. Sequencing was performed with immunoSEQ multiplex PCR; in TCRdb, only in-frame clones are kept and a portion is missing. V and J calls plus clone size are reproduced from that table; the DNA served to infer D and trimming. The profile shows fewer than 250,000 clones, under 90% of them singletons.

The sequence was obtained from an elderly woman with COVID-19, enrolled during active disease. What was sequenced was peripheral blood. This sequence joins TRBV28 and TRBJ2-1, with TRBD1 matching 7 bases. CDR3 sequence reads: CASGRPGTDQKQFF. The CDR3 DNA reads TGTGCCAGCGGAAGGCCTGGGACAGATCAGAAGCAGTTCTTC.